The 14 T cell receptor beta chains reported below all come from one sample, sequenced in a study of memory CD4+ T cells and cytomegalovirus serostatus. Some clones are missing from TCRdb's copy, which holds only in-frame ones; the method was immunoSEQ multiplex PCR. The sample yields about 50,000 clones, around 80% seen once. Single viable CD3+CD4+CD8-CD45RO+ cells were sorted as the memory CD4+ T cells. Material: memory CD4+ T cells from blood. These receptors came from an adult in good health and CMV-seronegative.

In this sample, this clone turned up a few times. The rearrangement joins TRBV2 to TRBJ1-2, with a weak D call TRBD1 (5 bases). This CDR3 comprises 12 residues. Germline loops: CDR1 SNHLY, CDR2 FYNNEI. The V and J ends lost 8 bases and 6 bases respectively, with 13 bases between them. The CDR3 sequence is CASGQTEHGYTF. The CDR3 coding sequence is TGTGCCAGCGGACAAACCGAACATGGCTACACCTTC.

This chain uses TRBV19 with TRBJ2-2, with 8 positions matching TRBD2. V lost 6 bases and J lost 6; bases outside the gene matches: 6. The CDR3 runs to 14 residues. Germline V gives CDR1 LNHDA, CDR2 SQIVND (reference sequence). The CDR3 protein is CASSRGGSPGELFF. CDR3 coding DNA: TGTGCCAGTAGCCGGGGGGGGAGTCCCGGGGAGCTGTTTTTT.

The rearrangement uses TRBV6-5 and TRBJ2-3; 8 nucleotides match TRBD2. The CDR3 is 16 residues long. With 0 bases clipped from V and 3 bases from J, the junction kept 5 bases outside the gene matches. CDR1 is MNHEY, CDR2 SVGAGI, per germline. The DNA of the CDR3 is TGTGCCAGCAGTTACTCGAGGGCTAGCGGGACAGATACGCAGTATTTT. Translating it yields CASSYSRASGTDTQYF.

This clone was detected a few times. The genes are TRBV4-2 and TRBJ2-7, with 9 bases fitting TRBD1. Trimming removed 4 bases from V and 8 bases from J; junction bases left unmatched: 18. Germline assignment: CDR1 LGHNA and CDR2 YNFKEQ. This CDR3 is 17 amino acids long. The CDR3 protein is CASSPTGMGQGYNKQYF. The CDR3 DNA is TGTGCCAGCAGCCCGACCGGAATGGGACAGGGTTATAACAAGCAGTACTTC.

The V and J genes are TRBV15 and TRBJ2-3, with 7 bases lining up with TRBD2. Germline trimming cut 0 bases from V and 8 bases from J; bases unmatched to any gene: 5. The germline CDR1 and CDR2 sequences are LNHNV and YYDKDF (reference sequence). This CDR3 has 14 residues. The CDR3: CATSRDRWEGTQYF. The CDR3 DNA reads as TGTGCCACCAGCAGAGATCGATGGGAGGGTACGCAGTATTTT.

V is TRBV10-3 and J is TRBJ2-3; 9 nucleotides align to TRBD2. CDR1 is ENHRY, CDR2 SYGVKD, per germline. The CDR3 extends over 16 amino acids. V was pared by 5 bases and J by 2 bases, with 8 bases of the junction left unmatched. CDR3 region: CAISPGLAKSTDTQYF. The DNA for the CDR3 is TGTGCCATCAGTCCGGGACTAGCAAAGTCCACAGATACGCAGTATTTT.

J is TRBJ2-5 and V is TRBV10-3; 7 nucleotides agree with TRBD2. Germline CDR1 is ENHRY and CDR2 is SYGVKD. The CDR3 runs 14 residues. V was pared by 9 bases and J by 3 bases, with 10 bases of the junction left unmatched. The CDR3 sequence is CAMQRDLGEETQYF. In DNA, the CDR3 is TGTGCCATGCAGCGGGACTTGGGAGAAGAGACCCAGTACTTC.

This sequence joins TRBV27 and TRBJ2-7; possible D gene TRBD1, 5 bases. Per the germline V gene, CDR1 is MNHEY and CDR2 is SMNVEV (reference sequence). This CDR3 is 13 amino acids long. Trimming removed 0 bases from V and 6 bases from J, with 9 bases in between. CDR3 loop: CASSLSRVGEQYF. CDR3 in DNA: TGTGCCAGCAGTTTATCCAGGGTGGGCGAGCAGTACTTC.

The rearrangement links TRBV7-6 to TRBJ1-1; a weak D match, TRBD1 (5 bases). V lost 1 base and J 1 base, leaving 10 bases between the germline ends. Germline CDR1 reads SGHVS; CDR2 reads FNYEAQ. The CDR3 totals 15 residues. The DNA for the CDR3 is TGTGCCAGCAGCTTAGAGCCAGGGAAGAACACTGAAGCTTTCTTT. Translating gives CASSLEPGKNTEAFF. The full variable domain, with the rest looked up from reference TRBV7-6 and TRBJ1-1, is GAGVSQSPRYKVTKRGQDVALRCDPISGHVSLYWYRQALGQGPEFLTYFNYEAQQDKSGLPNDRFSAERPEGSISTLTIQRTEQRDSAMYRCASSLEPGKNTEAFFGQGTRLTVV.

The rearrangement links TRBV29-1 to TRBJ1-2; D might be TRBD1 (5 bases). The V and J ends lost 4 bases and 2 bases respectively, with 8 bases between them. From germline, CDR1 is SQVTM and CDR2 ANQGSEA. CDR3 length equals 12 residues. The CDR3 loop is CSVGDGNYGYTF. In nucleotides, the CDR3 is TGCAGCGTTGGGGACGGAAACTATGGCTACACCTTC.

As DNA, the CDR3 is TGTGCCAGCAGGAAGGAAAGGGGTGGCTACACCTTC. Translation: CASRKERGGYTF. V usage is TRBV5-6 and J usage is TRBJ1-2; tentatively, D is TRBD1 (5 bases). V shed 5 bases and J shed 7 bases, with 12 bases lying between them. Germline V CDR1 and CDR2: SGHDT, YYEEEE. The CDR3 contains 12 residues.

V is TRBV7-9 and J is TRBJ2-5, with a weak D call TRBD1 (6 bases). The ends were cut back, 3 bases at V and 4 bases at J, with 12 bases in the middle. CDR3 length: 14 amino acids. Germline CDR1 is SEHNR and CDR2 is FQNEAQ (reference sequence). The CDR3 region is CASSLYWGLETQYF. CDR3 nucleotides: TGTGCCAGCAGCTTGTACTGGGGGCTAGAGACCCAGTACTTC.

The rearrangement links TRBV30 to TRBJ2-1; 11 bases match TRBD1. This CDR3 comprises 14 residues. Germline trimming cut 4 bases from V and 2 bases from J; bases unmatched to any gene: 1. The germline gives CDR1 GTSNPN, CDR2 SVGIG (reference sequence). CDR3 sequence: CAWMDRGPYNEQFF. The CDR3, as DNA: TGTGCCTGGATGGACAGGGGGCCCTACAATGAGCAGTTCTTC.

The V and J genes are TRBV20-1 and TRBJ1-1; no reliable D call. The CDR3 spans 11 residues. Germline V CDR1 and CDR2: DFQATT, SNEGSKA (reference sequence). V was clipped by 5 bases and J by 1 base, with 5 bases between them. CDR3 sequence: CSAFRNTEAFF. For the CDR3, the DNA is TGCAGTGCTTTTAGGAACACTGAAGCTTTCTTT.